This TCR beta chain is drawn from a study of T cells in tuberculosis. Study as a whole: Sequenced TCRs come from CD1B-GMM tetramer-binding T cells.

The CDR3 sequence is 15 residues long. Germline CDR1 and CDR2: SGHRS and YFSETQ. V lost 2 bases, J lost 0 bases, and 9 bases lay in between. Study findings and constraints: Low-affinity CD1B-GMM tetramer-binding T cells may have been missed.

Sequencing of TCR-alpha and TCR-beta chains was unpaired. Some clones are missing from TCRdb's copy, which holds only in-frame ones; the method was immunoSEQ multiplex PCR. The sample carries 54,000 or so clones, approximately 81% recorded once. After thawing and overnight rest, PBMC were stained with GMM-loaded CD1B tetramer, viability dye and anti-CD3 for sorting. CD1B tetramers were loaded with Rhodococcus equi-derived C32 glucose monomycolate. Each donor contributed approximately 93,000 sorted tetramer-negative cells. The TCR was taken from an adult woman with latent tuberculosis. The chain recombines TRBV5-1 with TRBJ2-1, with D uncertain. Material for sequencing was CD1b-GMM tetramer-negative cells sorted from PBMCs. CDR3 sequence: CASSFTIPSYNEQFF. CDR3 coding DNA: TGCGCCAGCAGCTTTACTATCCCCTCCTACAATGAGCAGTTCTTC.